The source of this T cell receptor (beta chain) is a study of T-cell reconstitution after alpha-beta-depleted transplantation in children. Preparing the TCRbeta library involved the use of unique molecular identifiers. TCRdb re-called the PCR reads with MiXCR, one entry per CDR3 protein. Among approximately 400,000 distinct CDR3 sequences listed, roughly 15% were seen once. General study findings and limits: The study traced high day-60 TCRbeta diversity in some patients to surviving recipient T cells and thymic progenitors.

From germline, CDR1 is SEHNR and CDR2 FQNEAQ (reference sequence). This CDR3 spans 14 amino acids. Trimming removed 1 base at V and 5 bases at J, with 8 bases between. This clonotype has only a few counts. Its specificity is not known. V gene TRBV7-9 combines with J gene TRBJ1-4; D unclear. This sequence originates from a boy less than two years old who had a stem cell transplant for Wiskott-Aldrich syndrome, so the T cells may come from the graft donor. The specimen was PBMCs, mostly from graft donor cells, collected 360 days after TCRalphabeta/CD19-depleted stem cell transplant. As DNA, the CDR3 is TGTGCCAGCAGCTTAGTTGGCCAGAATGAAAAACTGTTTTTT. Translated: CASSLVGQNEKLFF.